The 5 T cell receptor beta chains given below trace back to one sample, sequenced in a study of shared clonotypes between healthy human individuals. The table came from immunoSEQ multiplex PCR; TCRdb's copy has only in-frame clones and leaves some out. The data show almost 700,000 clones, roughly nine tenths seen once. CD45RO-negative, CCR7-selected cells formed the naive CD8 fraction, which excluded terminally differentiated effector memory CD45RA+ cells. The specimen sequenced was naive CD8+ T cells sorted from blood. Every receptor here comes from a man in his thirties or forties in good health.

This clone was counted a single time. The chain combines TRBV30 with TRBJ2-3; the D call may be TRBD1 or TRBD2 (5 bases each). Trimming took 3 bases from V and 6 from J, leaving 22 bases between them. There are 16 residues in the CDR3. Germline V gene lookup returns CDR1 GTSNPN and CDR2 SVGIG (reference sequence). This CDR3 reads CAWSAGTQTLGDTQYF. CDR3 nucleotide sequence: TGTGCCTGGAGCGCCGGGACCCAGACGTTGGGTGATACGCAGTATTTT.

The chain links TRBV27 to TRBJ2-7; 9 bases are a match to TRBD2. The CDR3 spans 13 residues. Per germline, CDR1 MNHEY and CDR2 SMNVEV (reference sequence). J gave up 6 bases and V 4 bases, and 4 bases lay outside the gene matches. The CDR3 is CASSSGLASEQYF. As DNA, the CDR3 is TGTGCCAGCAGTTCGGGACTAGCCTCCGAGCAGTACTTC.

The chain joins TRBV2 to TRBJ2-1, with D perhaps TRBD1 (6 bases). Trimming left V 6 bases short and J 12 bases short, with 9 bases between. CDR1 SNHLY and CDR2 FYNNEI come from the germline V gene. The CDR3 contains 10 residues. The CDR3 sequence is CASSGQLQFF. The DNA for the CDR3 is TGTGCCAGCAGCGGACAGTTGCAGTTCTTC.

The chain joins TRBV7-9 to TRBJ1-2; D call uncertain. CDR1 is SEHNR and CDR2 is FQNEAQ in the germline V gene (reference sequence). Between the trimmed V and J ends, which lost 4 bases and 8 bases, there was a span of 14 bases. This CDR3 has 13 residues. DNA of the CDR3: TGTGCCAGCAGCTCAAGCCCGATGGGGGGCTACACCTTC. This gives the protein CASSSSPMGGYTF. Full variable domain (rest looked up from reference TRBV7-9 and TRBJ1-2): DTGVSQNPRHKITKRGQNVTFRCDPISEHNRLYWYRQTLGQGPEFLTYFQNEAQLEKSRLLSDRFSAERPKGSFSTLEIQRTEQGDSAMYLCASSSSPMGGYTFGSGTRLTVV.

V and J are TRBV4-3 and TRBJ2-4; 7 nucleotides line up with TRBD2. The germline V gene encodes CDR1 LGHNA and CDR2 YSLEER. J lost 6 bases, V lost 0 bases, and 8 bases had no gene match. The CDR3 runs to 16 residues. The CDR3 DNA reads TGCGCCAGCAGCCAAGATACCCCGGGAGGAACAAACATTCAGTACTTC. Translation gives CASSQDTPGGTNIQYF.